A single sample gave rise to the 4 T cell receptor beta chains below, sequenced in a study of shared clonotypes between healthy human individuals. Only in-frame clones appear in the TCRdb table, and some are missing; sequencing was by immunoSEQ multiplex PCR. Of about 490,000 clones detected, approximately 80% appear once; the ten largest clones hold about an eighth. Sequenced material: PBMCs. All receptors come from a woman in her thirties or forties in good health. Some clones in this sample may be carry-over from other donors' samples.

This chain joins TRBV6-5 and TRBJ2-5; 9 nucleotides line up with TRBD2. The J call is doubtful: the DNA matches TRBJ2-7 better. The germline gives CDR1 MNHEY, CDR2 SVGAGI. This CDR3 contains 16 residues. CDR3 DNA sequence: TGTGCCAGCAGTTACGCCTTAGCGGGAGTGCCAGCCGAGCAGTACTTC. Amino acids: CASSYALAGVPAEQYF.

The chain recombines TRBV2 with TRBJ1-4; D unresolved. The CDR3 is 13 residues long. Deletions cut 8 bases from V and 7 bases from J, with 14 bases between. In germline, CDR1 is SNHLY, CDR2 FYNNEI. In nucleotides, the CDR3 is TGTGCCAGCGTCGGTCGGGAGGGTGAAAAACTGTTTTTT. Protein product: CASVGREGEKLFF.

The chain carries TRBV7-2 and TRBJ1-4; D gene uncertain. The CDR3 totals 14 residues. V gave up 1 base and J gave up 7 bases, with 10 bases separating them. From germline, CDR1 is SGHTA and CDR2 FQGNSA. In nucleotides, the CDR3 is TGTGCCAGCAGCTTAGACAGATACGTTGAAAAACTGTTTTTT. It yields the protein CASSLDRYVEKLFF.

The sample holds many counts of this clone. This rearrangement joins TRBV9 to TRBJ2-3; D is ambiguous. The CDR3 has 15 residues. Trimming removed 3 bases from V and 2 bases from J, with 13 bases in between. Looked up from germline, CDR1 is SGDLS and CDR2 is YYNGEE. The CDR3 DNA is TGTGCCAGCAGCGAGACCGATAGATACACAGATACGCAGTATTTT. Its translation is CASSETDRYTDTQYF. The complete variable domain, with remaining parts taken from reference TRBV9 and TRBJ2-3, reads DSGVTQTPKHLITATGQRVTLRCSPRSGDLSVYWYQQSLDQGLQFLIQYYNGEERAKGNILERFSAQQFPDLHSELNLSSLELGDSALYFCASSETDRYTDTQYFGPGTRLTVL.